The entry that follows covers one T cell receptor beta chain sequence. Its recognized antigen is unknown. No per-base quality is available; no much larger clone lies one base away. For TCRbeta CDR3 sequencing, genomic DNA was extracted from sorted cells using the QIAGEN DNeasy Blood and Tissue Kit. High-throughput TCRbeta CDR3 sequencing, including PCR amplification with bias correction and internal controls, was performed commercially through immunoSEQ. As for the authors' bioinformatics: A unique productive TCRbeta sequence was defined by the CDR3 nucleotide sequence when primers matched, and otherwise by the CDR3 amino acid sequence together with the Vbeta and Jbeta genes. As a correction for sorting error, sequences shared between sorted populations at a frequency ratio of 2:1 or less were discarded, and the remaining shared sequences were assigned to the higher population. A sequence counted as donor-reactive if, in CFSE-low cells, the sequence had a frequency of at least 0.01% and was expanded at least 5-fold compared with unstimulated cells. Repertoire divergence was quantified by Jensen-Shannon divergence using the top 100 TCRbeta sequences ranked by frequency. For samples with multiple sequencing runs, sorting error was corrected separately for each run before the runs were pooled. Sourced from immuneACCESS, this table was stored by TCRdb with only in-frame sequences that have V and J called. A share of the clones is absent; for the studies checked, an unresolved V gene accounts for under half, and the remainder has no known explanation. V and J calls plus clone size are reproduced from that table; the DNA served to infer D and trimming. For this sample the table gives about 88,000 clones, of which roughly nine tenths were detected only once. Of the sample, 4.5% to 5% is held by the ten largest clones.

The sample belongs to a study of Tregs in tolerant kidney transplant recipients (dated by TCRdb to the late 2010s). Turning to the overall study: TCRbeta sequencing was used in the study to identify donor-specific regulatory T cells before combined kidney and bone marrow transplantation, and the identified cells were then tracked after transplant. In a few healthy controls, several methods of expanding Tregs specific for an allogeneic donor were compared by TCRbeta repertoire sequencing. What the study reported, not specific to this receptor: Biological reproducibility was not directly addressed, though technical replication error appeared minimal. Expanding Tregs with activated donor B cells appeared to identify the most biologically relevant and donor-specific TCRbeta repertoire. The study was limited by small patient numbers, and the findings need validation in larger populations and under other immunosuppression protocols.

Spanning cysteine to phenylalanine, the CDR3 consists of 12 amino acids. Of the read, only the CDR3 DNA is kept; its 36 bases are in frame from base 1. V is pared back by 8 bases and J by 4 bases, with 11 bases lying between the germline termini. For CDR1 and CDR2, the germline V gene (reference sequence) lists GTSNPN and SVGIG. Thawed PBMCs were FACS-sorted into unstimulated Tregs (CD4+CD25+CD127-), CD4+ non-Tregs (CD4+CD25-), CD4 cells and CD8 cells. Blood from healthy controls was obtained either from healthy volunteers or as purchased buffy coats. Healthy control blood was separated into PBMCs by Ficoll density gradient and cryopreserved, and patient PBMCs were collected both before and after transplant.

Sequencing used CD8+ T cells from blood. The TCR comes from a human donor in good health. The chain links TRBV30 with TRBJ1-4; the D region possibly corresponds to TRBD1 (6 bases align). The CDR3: CAGGILNEKLFF. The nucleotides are TGTGCCGGGGGCATACTTAATGAAAAACTGTTTTTT.